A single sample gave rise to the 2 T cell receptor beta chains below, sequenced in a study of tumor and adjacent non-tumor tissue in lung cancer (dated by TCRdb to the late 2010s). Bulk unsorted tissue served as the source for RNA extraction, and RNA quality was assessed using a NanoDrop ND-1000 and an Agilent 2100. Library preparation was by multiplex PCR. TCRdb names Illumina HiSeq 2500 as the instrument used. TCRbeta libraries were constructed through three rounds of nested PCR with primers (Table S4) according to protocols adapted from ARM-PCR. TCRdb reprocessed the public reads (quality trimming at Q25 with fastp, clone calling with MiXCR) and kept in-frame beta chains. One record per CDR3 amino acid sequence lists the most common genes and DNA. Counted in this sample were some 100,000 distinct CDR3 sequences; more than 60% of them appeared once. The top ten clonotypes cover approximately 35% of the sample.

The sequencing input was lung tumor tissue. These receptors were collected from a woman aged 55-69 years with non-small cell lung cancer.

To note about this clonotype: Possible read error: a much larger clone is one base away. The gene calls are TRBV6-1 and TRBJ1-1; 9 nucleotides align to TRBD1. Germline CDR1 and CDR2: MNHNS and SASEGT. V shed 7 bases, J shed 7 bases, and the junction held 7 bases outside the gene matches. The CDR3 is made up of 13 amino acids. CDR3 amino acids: CASTWTGDIEAFF. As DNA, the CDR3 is TGTGCCAGCACATGGACAGGGGACATTGAAGCTTTCTTT.

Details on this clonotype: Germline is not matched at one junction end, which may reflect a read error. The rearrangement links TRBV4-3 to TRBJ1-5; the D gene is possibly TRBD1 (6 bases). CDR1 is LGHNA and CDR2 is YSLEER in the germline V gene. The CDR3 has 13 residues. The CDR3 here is CASSQRQDQPLYF. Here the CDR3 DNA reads TGCGCCAGCAGTCAACGACAGGATCAGCCCCTGTATTTT.